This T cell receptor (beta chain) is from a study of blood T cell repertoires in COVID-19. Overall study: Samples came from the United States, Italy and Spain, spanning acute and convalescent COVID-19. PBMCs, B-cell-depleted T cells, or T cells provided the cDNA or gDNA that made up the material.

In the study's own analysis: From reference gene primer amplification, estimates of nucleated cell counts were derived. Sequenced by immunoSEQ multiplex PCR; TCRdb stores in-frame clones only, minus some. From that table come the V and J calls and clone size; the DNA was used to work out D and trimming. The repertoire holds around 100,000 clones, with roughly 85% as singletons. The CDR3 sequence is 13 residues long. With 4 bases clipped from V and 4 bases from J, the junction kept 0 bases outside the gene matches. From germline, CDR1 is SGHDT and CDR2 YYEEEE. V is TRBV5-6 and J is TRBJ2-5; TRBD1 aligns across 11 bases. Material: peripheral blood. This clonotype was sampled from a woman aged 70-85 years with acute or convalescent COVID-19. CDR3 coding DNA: TGTGCCAGCAGCGGGACAGGGGGAGAGACCCAGTACTTC. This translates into CASSGTGGETQYF.